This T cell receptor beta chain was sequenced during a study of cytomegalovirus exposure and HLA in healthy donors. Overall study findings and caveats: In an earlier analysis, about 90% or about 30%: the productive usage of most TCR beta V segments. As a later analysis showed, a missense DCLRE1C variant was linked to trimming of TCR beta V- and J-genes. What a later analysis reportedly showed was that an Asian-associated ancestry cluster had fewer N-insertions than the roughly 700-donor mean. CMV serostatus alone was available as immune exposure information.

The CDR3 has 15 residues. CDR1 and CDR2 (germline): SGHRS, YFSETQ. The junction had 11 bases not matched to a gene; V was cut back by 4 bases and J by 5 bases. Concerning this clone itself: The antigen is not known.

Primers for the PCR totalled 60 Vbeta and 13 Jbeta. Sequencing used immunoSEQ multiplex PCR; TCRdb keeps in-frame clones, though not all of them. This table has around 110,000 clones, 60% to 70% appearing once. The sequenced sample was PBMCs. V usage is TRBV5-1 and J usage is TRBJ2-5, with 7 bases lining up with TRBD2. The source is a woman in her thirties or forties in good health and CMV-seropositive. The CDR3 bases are TGCGCCAGCAGCGGGGATGGGAGGGCCGGGGAGACCCAGTACTTC. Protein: CASSGDGRAGETQYF.